The subject of this entry is one TCR beta chain. Its specificity is unknown. This sample stems from a study of shared clonotypes between healthy human individuals. Study-wide points: Represented diversity, genetic and exposure-history alike, was limited by few donors.

Only Caucasian adults living in Nashville, Tennessee served as donors. This table comes from immunoSEQ multiplex PCR, and its TCRdb copy is limited to in-frame clones, with some not included. The data hold a few million clones, with about nine tenths observed a single time. Trimming stripped 3 bases from V and 2 bases from J, with 8 bases between. The CDR3 sequence is 14 residues long. Germline CDR1 is LNHDA and CDR2 is SQIVND (reference sequence). The origin of this receptor is a man between 18 and 35 years old in good health. Some clones in this sample may be carry-over from other donors' samples. V is TRBV19 and J is TRBJ1-3; D possibly corresponds to TRBD1 (5 bases). Source material: naive CD4+ T cells from PBMCs. Subset: CD45RA+ positively selected. The CDR3 sequence is CASSMGGAGNTIYF. The CDR3, as DNA: TGTGCCAGTAGTATGGGAGGGGCTGGAAACACCATATATTTT.